Following are 7 T cell receptor beta chains from one sample sequenced in a study of CD8+CD57+ T cells in acquired aplastic anemia listed by TCRdb under 2018. Sequencing was performed on an Illumina HiSeq 2000. Profiling of TCR beta VDJ combinations and CDR3 sequences used genomic DNA as the template. TCRdb reworked the public reads: Q25 trimming with fastp, MiXCR clone assembly, productive beta chains retained. Each entry is one CDR3 protein sequence, shown with its most common DNA and genes. The sample profile shows approximately 190,000 distinct CDR3 sequences; roughly half of them were found once. The ten largest make up over 7.5% of the sample. Flow cytometry had shown CD8+CD57+ cell expansion in the patients selected for sequencing. The sequencing sample was made of sorted CD4+, CD8+, or CD8+CD57+ T cells (not recorded which) from PBMCs. The origin of the receptors is a human donor with aplastic anemia.

The chain links TRBV4-1 to TRBJ2-5; 12 bases are a match to TRBD2. This CDR3 is 17 amino acids long. Germline lookup yields CDR1 MGHRA and CDR2 YSYEKL. V lost 2 bases and J lost 5; bases outside the gene matches: 9. The CDR3 region is CASSQLGLAGLRETQYF. DNA of the CDR3: TGCGCCAGCAGCCAACTCGGACTAGCGGGGCTAAGGGAGACCCAGTACTTC.

Turning to this clonotype: A read error may explain this, as a much larger clone is one base away. The rearrangement joins TRBV11-3 to TRBJ2-2; TRBD2 agrees at 9 bases. This CDR3 spans 15 amino acids. V trimming: 11 bases; J trimming: 3 bases; junction bases outside the gene matches: 10. Germline lookup yields CDR1 SGHNT and CDR2 YENEEA. In DNA form, the CDR3 reads TGTGCCGGTGAGCGGACTAGCGACCACACCGGGGAGCTGTTTTTT. Translating it yields CAGERTSDHTGELFF.

This clonotype has at least ten counts. This sequence joins TRBV2 and TRBJ2-7, with a tentative D call TRBD1 (6 bases). V gave up 7 bases and J gave up 3 bases, with 7 bases separating them. The V gene's germline CDR1 is SNHLY and CDR2 FYNNEI. The CDR3 totals 11 residues. The CDR3 sequence: CASKQGYEQYF. The DNA of the CDR3 is TGTGCCAGCAAACAGGGCTACGAGCAGTACTTC.

This clonotype was observed many times. The V and J genes are TRBV20-1 and TRBJ1-1, with D possibly being TRBD1 (6 bases). V was trimmed by 5 bases and J by 1 base, leaving 17 bases between them. The CDR3 is 15 residues long. Looked up from germline, CDR1 is DFQATT and CDR2 is SNEGSKA (reference sequence). CDR3 region: CSAAPWTVQNTEAFF. DNA for the CDR3: TGCAGTGCTGCACCCTGGACAGTCCAGAACACTGAAGCTTTCTTT.

This chain links TRBV10-3 with TRBJ2-7; D gene uncertain. Germline V gene sequence: CDR1 ENHRY, CDR2 SYGVKD. V lost 3 bases and J 2 bases, leaving 8 bases between the germline ends. The CDR3 has 13 residues. The DNA of the CDR3 is TGTGCCATCAGTGACAGCAAAGCCTACGAGCAGTACTTC. The encoded protein is CAISDSKAYEQYF.

To note about this clonotype: Its ends do not fully match the called genes, so a read error is possible. V usage is TRBV2 and J usage is TRBJ1-2; D unclear. The CDR3 is 13 residues long. CDR1 and CDR2 (germline): SNHLY, FYNNEI. CDR3 sequence (DNA): TGTGCCACCAGTGATGGGTCATACTATGGCTACACCTTC. As protein: CATSDGSYYGYTF. Combining the CDR3 with reference TRBV2 and TRBJ1-2 gives the whole variable domain EPEVTQTPSHQVTQMGQEVILRCVPISNHLYFYWYRQILGQKVEFLVSFYNNEISEKSEIFDDQFSVERPDGSNFTLKIRSTKLEDSAMYFCATSDGSYYGYTFGSGTRLTVV.

As regards this clonotype: The germline gene is not matched at one end of the junction; a read error may be the cause. The chain uses TRBV24-1 and TRBJ2-3; D ambiguous. CDR1 KGHDR and CDR2 SFDVKD come from the germline V gene. The CDR3 sequence is 15 residues long. The CDR3 DNA sequence: TGTGCTACCAGTGATTTTACCCTTAGCACAGATACGCACTATTTT. Translated: CATSDFTLSTDTHYF.